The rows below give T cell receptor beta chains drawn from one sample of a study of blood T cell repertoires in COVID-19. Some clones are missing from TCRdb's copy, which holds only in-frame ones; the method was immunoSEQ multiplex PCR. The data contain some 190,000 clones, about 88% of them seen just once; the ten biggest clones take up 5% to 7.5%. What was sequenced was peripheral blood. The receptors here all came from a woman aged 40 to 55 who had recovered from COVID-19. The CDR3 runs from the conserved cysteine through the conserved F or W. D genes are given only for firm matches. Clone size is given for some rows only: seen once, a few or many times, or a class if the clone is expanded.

CDR3aa: CASSYGQGRNEQYF; CDR3nt: TGTGCCAGCAGCTACGGACAGGGCAGGAACGAGCAGTACTTC; j_gene: TRBJ2-7; len: 14; v_gene: TRBV7-8; d_gene: TRBD1; abundance: -
CDR3aa: CASSSGHSNQPQHF; CDR3nt: TGTGCCAGCAGCTCAGGCCATAGCAATCAGCCCCAGCATTTT; j_gene: TRBJ1-5; len: 14; v_gene: TRBV28; d_gene: -; abundance: -
CDR3aa: CAWSVGGLSSYEQYF; CDR3nt: TGTGCCTGGAGTGTAGGCGGGCTATCCTCCTACGAGCAGTACTTC; j_gene: TRBJ2-7; len: 15; v_gene: TRBV30; d_gene: -; abundance: -
CDR3aa: CASSRETGRPYF; CDR3nt: TGTGCCAGCAGCCGAGAGACAGGGAGGCCGTACTTC; j_gene: TRBJ2-7; len: 12; v_gene: TRBV7-2; d_gene: -; abundance: -
CDR3aa: CASSQVDYRETQYF; CDR3nt: TGCGCCAGCAGCCAAGTTGATTATCGGGAGACCCAGTACTTC; j_gene: TRBJ2-5; len: 14; v_gene: TRBV4-1; d_gene: -; abundance: -
CDR3aa: CAWSWTAYGYTF; CDR3nt: TGTGCCTGGAGTTGGACAGCCTATGGCTACACCTTC; j_gene: TRBJ1-2; len: 12; v_gene: TRBV30; d_gene: -; abundance: -
CDR3aa: CASSPSTGQDYGYTF; CDR3nt: TGCGCCAGCAGCCCCTCGACAGGACAGGATTATGGCTACACCTTC; j_gene: TRBJ1-2; len: 15; v_gene: TRBV5-1; d_gene: TRBD1; abundance: -
CDR3aa: CATRGGRVNTEAFF; CDR3nt: TGTGCCACCAGAGGGGGACGCGTGAACACTGAAGCTTTCTTT; j_gene: TRBJ1-1; len: 14; v_gene: TRBV24-1; d_gene: -; abundance: -
CDR3aa: CASSIRTGLNTEAFF; CDR3nt: TGTGCCAGTAGTATCCGGACAGGTTTGAACACTGAAGCTTTCTTT; j_gene: TRBJ1-1; len: 15; v_gene: TRBV19; d_gene: TRBD1; abundance: -
CDR3aa: CASSFWVAGDRTGELFF; CDR3nt: TGTGCCAGCAGCTTCTGGGTAGCGGGAGATCGGACCGGGGAGCTGTTTTTT; j_gene: TRBJ2-2; len: 17; v_gene: TRBV5-8; d_gene: TRBD2; abundance: once
CDR3aa: CASSSPKGGSMNTEAFF; CDR3nt: TGTGCCAGCAGCTCCCCGAAAGGCGGCAGTATGAACACTGAAGCTTTCTTT; j_gene: TRBJ1-1; len: 17; v_gene: TRBV9; d_gene: -; abundance: -
CDR3aa: CATSAAGQGDQETQYF; CDR3nt: TGTGCCACCAGTGCCGCGGGACAGGGGGATCAAGAGACCCAGTACTTC; j_gene: TRBJ2-5; len: 16; v_gene: TRBV24-1; d_gene: TRBD1; abundance: -